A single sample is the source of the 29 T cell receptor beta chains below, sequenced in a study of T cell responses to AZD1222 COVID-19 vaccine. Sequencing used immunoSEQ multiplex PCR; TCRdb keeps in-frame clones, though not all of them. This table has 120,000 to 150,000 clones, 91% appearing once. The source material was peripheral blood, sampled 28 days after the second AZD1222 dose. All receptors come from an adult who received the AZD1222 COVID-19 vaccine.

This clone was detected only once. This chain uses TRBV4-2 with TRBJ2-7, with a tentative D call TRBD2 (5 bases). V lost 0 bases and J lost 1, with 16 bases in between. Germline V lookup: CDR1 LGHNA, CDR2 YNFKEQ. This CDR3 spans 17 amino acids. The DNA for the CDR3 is TGTGCCAGCAGCCAAGATCCTGCCCAGCGGCAATCCTACGAGCAGTACTTC. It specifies CASSQDPAQRQSYEQYF.

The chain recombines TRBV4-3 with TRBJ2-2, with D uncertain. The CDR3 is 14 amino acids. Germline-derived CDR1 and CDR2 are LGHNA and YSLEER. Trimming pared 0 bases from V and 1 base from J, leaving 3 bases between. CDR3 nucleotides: TGCGCCAGCAGCCAAGACCAGAACACCGGGGAGCTGTTTTTT. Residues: CASSQDQNTGELFF.

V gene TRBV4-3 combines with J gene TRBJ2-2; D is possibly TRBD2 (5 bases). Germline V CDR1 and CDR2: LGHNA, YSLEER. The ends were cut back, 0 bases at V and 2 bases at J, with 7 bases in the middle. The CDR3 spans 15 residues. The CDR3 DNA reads TGCGCCAGCAGCCAAGATTCGGGAAACACCGGGGAGCTGTTTTTT. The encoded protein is CASSQDSGNTGELFF.

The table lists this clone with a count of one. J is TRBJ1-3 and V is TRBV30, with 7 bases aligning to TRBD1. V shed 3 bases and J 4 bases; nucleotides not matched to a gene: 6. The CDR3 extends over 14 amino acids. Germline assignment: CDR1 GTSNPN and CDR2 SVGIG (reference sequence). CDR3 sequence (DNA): TGTGCCTGGAGAGCGGGACAGCCCGGAAACACCATATATTTT. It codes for CAWRAGQPGNTIYF.

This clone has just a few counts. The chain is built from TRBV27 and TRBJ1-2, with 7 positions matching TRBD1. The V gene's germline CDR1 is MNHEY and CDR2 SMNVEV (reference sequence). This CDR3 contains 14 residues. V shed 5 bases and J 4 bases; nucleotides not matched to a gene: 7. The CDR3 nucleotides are TGTGCCAGCAGTCCCGACAGGGCGGGCTATGGCTACACCTTC. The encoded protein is CASSPDRAGYGYTF.

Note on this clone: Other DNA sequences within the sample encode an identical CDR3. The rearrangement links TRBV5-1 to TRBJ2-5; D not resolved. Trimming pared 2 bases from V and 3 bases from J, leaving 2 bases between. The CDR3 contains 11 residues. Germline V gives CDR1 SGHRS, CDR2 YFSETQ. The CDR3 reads CASSLEETQYF. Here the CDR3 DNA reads TGCGCCAGCAGCTTAGAAGAGACCCAGTACTTC.

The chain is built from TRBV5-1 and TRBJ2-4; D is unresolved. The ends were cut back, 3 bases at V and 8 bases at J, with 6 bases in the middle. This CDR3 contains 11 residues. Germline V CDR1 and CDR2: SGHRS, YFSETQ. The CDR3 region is CASSSEDIQYF. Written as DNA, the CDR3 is TGCGCCAGCAGCTCCGAGGACATTCAGTACTTC.

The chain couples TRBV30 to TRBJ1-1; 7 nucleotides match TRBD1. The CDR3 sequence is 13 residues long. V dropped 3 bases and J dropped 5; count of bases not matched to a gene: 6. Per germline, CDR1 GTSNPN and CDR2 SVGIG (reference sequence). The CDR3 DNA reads TGTGCCTGGAGCGCCACAGGGGTAACTGAAGCTTTCTTT. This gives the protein CAWSATGVTEAFF.

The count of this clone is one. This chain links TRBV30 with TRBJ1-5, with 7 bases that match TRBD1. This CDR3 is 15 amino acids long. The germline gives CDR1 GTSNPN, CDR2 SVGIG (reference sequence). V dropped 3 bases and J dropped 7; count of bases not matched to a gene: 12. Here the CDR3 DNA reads TGTGCCTGGAGACGCAGAGGCCAGGGGGGACAGCCCCAGCATTTT. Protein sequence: CAWRRRGQGGQPQHF.

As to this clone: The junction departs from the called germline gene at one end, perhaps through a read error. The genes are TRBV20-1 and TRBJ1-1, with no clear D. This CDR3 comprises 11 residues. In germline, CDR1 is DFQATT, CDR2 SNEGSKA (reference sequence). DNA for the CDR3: TGCAGTGCTAGATTAGGGCGCCAGCTTCACTTT. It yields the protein CSARLGRQLHF.

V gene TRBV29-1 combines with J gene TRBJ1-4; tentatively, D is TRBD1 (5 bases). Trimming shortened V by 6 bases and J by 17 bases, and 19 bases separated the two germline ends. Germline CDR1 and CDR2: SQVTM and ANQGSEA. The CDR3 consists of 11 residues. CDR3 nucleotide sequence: TGCAGCGTCCTTCGGGGCCTCCGGCCCTTTTTT. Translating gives CSVLRGLRPFF.

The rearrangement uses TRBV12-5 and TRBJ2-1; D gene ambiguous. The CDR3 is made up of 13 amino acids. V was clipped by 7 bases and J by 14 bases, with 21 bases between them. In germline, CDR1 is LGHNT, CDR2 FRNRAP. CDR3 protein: CASAPSGGRAEFF. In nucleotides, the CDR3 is TGTGCTAGTGCCCCCTCGGGCGGTCGAGCAGAGTTCTTC.

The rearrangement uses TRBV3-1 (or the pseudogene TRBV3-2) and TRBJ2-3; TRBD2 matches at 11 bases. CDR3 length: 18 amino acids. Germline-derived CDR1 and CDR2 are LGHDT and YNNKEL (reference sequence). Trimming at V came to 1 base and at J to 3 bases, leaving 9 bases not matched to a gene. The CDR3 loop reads CASSQGTSGLGGTDTQYF. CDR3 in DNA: TGTGCCAGCAGCCAAGGGACTAGCGGGCTGGGAGGGACAGATACGCAGTATTTT.

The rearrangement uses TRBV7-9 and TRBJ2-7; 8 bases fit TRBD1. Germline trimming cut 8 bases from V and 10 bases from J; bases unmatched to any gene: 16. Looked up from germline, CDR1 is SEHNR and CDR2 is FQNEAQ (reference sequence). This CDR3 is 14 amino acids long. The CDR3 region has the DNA TGTGCCAGCGGCACCGGGACAGGCCTACCTAGACAGTACTTC. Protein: CASGTGTGLPRQYF.

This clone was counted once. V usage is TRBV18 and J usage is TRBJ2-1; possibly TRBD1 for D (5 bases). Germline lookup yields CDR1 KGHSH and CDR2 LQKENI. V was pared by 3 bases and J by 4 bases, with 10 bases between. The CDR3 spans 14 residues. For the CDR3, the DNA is TGTGCCAGCTCACCCAGGACACTATACAATGAGCAGTTCTTC. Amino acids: CASSPRTLYNEQFF.

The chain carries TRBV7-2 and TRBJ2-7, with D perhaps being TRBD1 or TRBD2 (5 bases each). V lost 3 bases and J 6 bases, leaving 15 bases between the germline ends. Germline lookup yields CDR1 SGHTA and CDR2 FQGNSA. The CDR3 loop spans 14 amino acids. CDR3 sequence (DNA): TGTGCCAGCAGCTTCAGCAGGGCAGGAGGCGAGCAGTACTTC. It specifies CASSFSRAGGEQYF.

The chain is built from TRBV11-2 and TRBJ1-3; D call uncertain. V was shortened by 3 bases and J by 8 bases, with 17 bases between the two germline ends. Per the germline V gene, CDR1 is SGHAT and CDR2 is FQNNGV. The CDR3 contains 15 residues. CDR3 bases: TGTGCCAGCAGCTTCCAGTTGGGAGGGTATGACACCATATATTTT. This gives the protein CASSFQLGGYDTIYF.

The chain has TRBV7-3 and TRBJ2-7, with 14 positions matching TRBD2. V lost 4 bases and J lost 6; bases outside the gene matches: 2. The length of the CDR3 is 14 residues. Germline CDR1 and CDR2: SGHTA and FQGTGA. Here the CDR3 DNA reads TGTGCCAGCAGCTCCGGGACTAGCGGGAGCGAGCAGTACTTC. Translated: CASSSGTSGSEQYF.

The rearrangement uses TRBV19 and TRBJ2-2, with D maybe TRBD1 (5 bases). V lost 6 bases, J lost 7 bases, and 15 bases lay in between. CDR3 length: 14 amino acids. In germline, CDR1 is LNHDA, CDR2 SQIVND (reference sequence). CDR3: CASSSPLTDGELFF. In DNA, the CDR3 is TGTGCCAGTAGCAGTCCCCTGACAGACGGGGAGCTGTTTTTT.

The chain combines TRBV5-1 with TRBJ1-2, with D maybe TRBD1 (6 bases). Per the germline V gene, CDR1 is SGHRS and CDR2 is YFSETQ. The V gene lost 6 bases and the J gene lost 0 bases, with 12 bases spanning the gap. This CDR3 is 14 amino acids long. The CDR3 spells CASNIGGANYGYTF. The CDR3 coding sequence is TGCGCCAGCAACATAGGGGGAGCTAACTATGGCTACACCTTC. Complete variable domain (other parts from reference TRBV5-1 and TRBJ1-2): KAGVTQTPRYLIKTRGQQVTLSCSPISGHRSVSWYQQTPGQGLQFLFEYFSETQRNKGNFPGRFSGRQFSNSRSEMNVSTLELGDSALYLCASNIGGANYGYTFGSGTRLTVV.

In nucleotides, the CDR3 is TGTGCCTGGAGCGATGGGCAGGAGAATCAGCCCCAGCATTTT. Its translation: CAWSDGQENQPQHF. The chain uses TRBV30 and TRBJ1-5; D not certain. The CDR3 totals 14 residues. Trimming removed 3 bases from V and 4 bases from J, with 13 bases in between. The germline V gene encodes CDR1 GTSNPN and CDR2 SVGIG (reference sequence).

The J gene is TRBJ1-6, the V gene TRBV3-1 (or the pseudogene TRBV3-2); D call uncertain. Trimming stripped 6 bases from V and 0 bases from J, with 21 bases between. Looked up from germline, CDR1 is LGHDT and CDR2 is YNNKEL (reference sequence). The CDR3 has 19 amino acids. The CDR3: CASRPGLSALNSYNSPLHF. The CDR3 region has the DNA TGTGCCAGCAGGCCCGGGCTATCCGCACTGAACTCCTATAATTCACCCCTCCACTTT.

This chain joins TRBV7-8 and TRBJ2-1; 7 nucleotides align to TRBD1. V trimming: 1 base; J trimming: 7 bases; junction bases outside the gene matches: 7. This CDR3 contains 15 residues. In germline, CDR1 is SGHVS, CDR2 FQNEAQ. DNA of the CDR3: TGTGCCAGCAGCTTAGGACAGGGTAACGGAAATGAGCAGTTCTTC. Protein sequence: CASSLGQGNGNEQFF.

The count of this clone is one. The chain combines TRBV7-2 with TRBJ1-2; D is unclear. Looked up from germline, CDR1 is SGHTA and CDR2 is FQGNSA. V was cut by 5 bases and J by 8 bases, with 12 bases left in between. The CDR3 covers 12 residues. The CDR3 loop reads CASSSLSRGYTF. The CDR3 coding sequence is TGTGCCAGCAGCAGCCTCAGCCGAGGCTACACCTTC.

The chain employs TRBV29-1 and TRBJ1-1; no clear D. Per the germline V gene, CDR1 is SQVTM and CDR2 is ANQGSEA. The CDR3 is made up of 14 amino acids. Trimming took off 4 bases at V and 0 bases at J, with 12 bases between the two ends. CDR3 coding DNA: TGCAGCGTTGGGGAAGGGATTATGAACACTGAAGCTTTCTTT. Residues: CSVGEGIMNTEAFF. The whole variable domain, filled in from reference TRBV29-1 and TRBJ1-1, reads SAVISQKPSRDICQRGTSLTIQCQVDSQVTMMFWYRQQPGQSLTLIATANQGSEATYESGFVIDKFPISRPNLTFSTLTVSNMSPEDSSIYLCSVGEGIMNTEAFFGQGTRLTVV.

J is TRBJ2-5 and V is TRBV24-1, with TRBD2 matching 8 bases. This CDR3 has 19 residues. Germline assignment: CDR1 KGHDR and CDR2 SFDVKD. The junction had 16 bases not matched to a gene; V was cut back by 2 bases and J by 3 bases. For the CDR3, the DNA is TGTGCCACCAGTGATTCAGGCGGACTAGCCAACGGGCCTAAAGAGACCCAGTACTTC. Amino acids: CATSDSGGLANGPKETQYF.

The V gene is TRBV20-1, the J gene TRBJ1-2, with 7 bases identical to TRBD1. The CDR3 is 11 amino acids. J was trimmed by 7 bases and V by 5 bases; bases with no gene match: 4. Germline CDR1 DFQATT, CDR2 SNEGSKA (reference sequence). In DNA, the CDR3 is TGCAGTGCTGAGGGGGCTTCTGGCTACACCTTC. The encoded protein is CSAEGASGYTF.

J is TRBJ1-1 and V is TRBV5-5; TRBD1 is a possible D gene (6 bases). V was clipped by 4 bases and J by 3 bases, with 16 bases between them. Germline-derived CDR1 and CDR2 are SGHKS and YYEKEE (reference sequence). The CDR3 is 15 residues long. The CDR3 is CASSPRTAKDTEAFF. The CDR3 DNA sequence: TGTGCCAGCAGCCCCCGGACAGCGAAGGACACTGAAGCTTTCTTT.

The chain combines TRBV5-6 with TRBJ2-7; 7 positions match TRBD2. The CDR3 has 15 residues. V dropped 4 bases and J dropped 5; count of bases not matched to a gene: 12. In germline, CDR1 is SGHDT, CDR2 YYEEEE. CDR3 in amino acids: CASSREGRGYNEQYF. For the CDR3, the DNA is TGTGCCAGCAGCCGGGAAGGGAGGGGATACAACGAGCAGTACTTC.